The 11 T cell receptor beta chains in this list originate from one sample, sequenced in a study of T cells in women clearing cervical HPV infection. Clones were sequenced by immunoSEQ multiplex PCR, and TCRdb holds only the in-frame ones, with some missing. This sample carries roughly 22,000 clones, with 9% to 15% going to the ten biggest clones. What was sequenced was blood buffy coat. The receptors derive from a woman aged 18 to 75 with a cervical HPV16 infection that either progressed to CIN3+ or cleared (not recorded which).

On this clone: The read terminates 3 residues before the CDR3 end, so the remaining end is supplied by the germline J gene. The rearrangement links TRBV19 to TRBJ1-2; D is perhaps TRBD1 (5 bases). Germline V gene lookup returns CDR1 LNHDA and CDR2 SQIVND (reference sequence). The CDR3 is made up of 15 amino acids. CDR3 DNA (partial): TGTGCCAGTAGCGGACTAGCGGGGGTCACAGATACC. Residues: CASSGLAGVTDT. The full CDR3 sequence reads CASSGLAGVTDTYTF.

With respect to this clone: The CDR3 goes on 3 residues after the read ends, and that part is filled in from the germline J gene. The rearrangement links TRBV6-1 to TRBJ2-2, with 10 nucleotides matching TRBD1. The CDR3 sequence is 16 residues long. J lost 3 bases, V lost 3 bases, and 4 bases had no gene match. Per the germline V gene, CDR1 is MNHNS and CDR2 is SASEGT. CDR3 bases read: TGTGCCAGCAGTGATGGGACAGGGGAGGACACCGGGGAG. Protein sequence: CASSDGTGEDTGE. The full CDR3 protein reads CASSDGTGEDTGELFF.

About this clone: From the germline J gene comes the end of the CDR3, since the read stops 3 residues before it. The chain uses TRBV29-1 and TRBJ1-5, with 7 bases matching TRBD1. Unmatched junction bases numbered 4, after V lost 4 bases and J lost 7 bases. The CDR3 is 12 residues long. Germline V gives CDR1 SQVTM, CDR2 ANQGSEA. CDR3 protein: CSVGAGGQPQHF. Partial CDR3 DNA: TGCAGCGTTGGGGCAGGGGGACAGCCC. Filled out from reference TRBV29-1 and TRBJ1-5, the complete variable domain reads SAVISQKPSRDICQRGTSLTIQCQVDSQVTMMFWYRQQPGQSLTLIATANQGSEATYESGFVIDKFPISRPNLTFSTLTVSNMSPEDSSIYLCSVGAGGQPQHFGDGTRLSIL.

Remarks on this clone: The read finishes 3 residues shy of the CDR3 end, and the germline J gene is used to complete it. The chain uses TRBV14 and TRBJ2-7; D not certain. CDR1 and CDR2 (germline): SGHDN, FVKESK. V was pared by 1 base and J by 4 bases, with 5 bases between. CDR3 length: 12 residues. The CDR3 region is CASSQGRYEQYF. CDR3 bases read: TGTGCCAGCAGCCAAGGTCGGTACGAG.

Remarks on this clone: The CDR3 is cut off 3 residues early in the read; its end comes from the germline J gene. This chain links TRBV4-2 with TRBJ2-5; 7 bases agree with TRBD1. Trimming at V came to 4 bases and at J to 1 base, leaving 15 bases not matched to a gene. Germline values: CDR1 LGHNA, CDR2 YNFKEQ. The CDR3 extends over 18 amino acids. CDR3 loop: CASSPGQVRPSIQETQYF. CDR3 DNA (partial): TGTGCCAGCAGCCCCGGACAGGTCCGACCGTCGATCCAAGAGACC.

According to its frequency, this clone is medium-sized. The read ends 3 residues early relative to the CDR3; the germline J gene fills the gap. The V gene is TRBV19, the J gene TRBJ2-7; maybe TRBD2 (5 bases). Between the trimmed V and J ends, which lost 6 bases and 2 bases, there was a span of 11 bases. Germline V CDR1 and CDR2: LNHDA, SQIVND (reference sequence). The CDR3 is 13 residues long. Incomplete CDR3 DNA: TGTGCCAGTAGGCCAGCGGCAACCTACGAG. It translates to CASRPAATYE. The CDR3 in its entirety is CASRPAATYEQYF.

For this clone: The read falls 3 residues short of the CDR3 end, and the missing part is taken from the germline J gene. This chain connects TRBV7-3 to TRBJ2-5, with 9 bases aligning to TRBD1. The CDR3 covers 13 residues. Germline CDR1 is SGHTA and CDR2 is FQGTGA. V gave up 5 bases and J gave up 6 bases; unmatched junction bases: 4. The sequenced part of the CDR3 DNA is TGTGCCAGCAGCCAGAACAGGGGGCAGACC. It specifies CASSQNRGQT. The whole CDR3 region reads CASSQNRGQTQYF. The entire variable domain, with the rest obtained from reference TRBV7-3 and TRBJ2-5, is as follows: GAGVSQTPSNKVTEKGKYVELRCDPISGHTALYWYRQSLGQGPEFLIYFQGTGAADDSGLPNDRFFAVRPEGSVSTLKIQRTERGDSAVYLCASSQNRGQTQYFGPGTRLLVL.

With regard to this clone: The read is 3 residues too short to cover the CDR3 end, so that end is filled in from the germline J gene. The chain links TRBV12-5 to TRBJ1-3; no clear D. The CDR3 totals 17 residues. V lost 2 bases to trimming and J lost 0 bases, with 14 bases between them. Germline CDR1 and CDR2: LGHNT and FRNRAP. CDR3: CASGLLRAGRSGNTIYF. Incomplete CDR3 DNA: TGTGCTAGTGGTTTGTTGAGGGCAGGCCGCTCTGGAAACACC.

Points on this clone: The read falls 3 residues short of the CDR3 end, and the missing part is taken from the germline J gene. The chain employs TRBV27 and TRBJ2-1; 9 bases align to TRBD2. This CDR3 has 16 amino acids. The germline V gene encodes CDR1 MNHEY and CDR2 SMNVEV (reference sequence). The V and J ends lost 2 bases and 7 bases, in that order; junction bases with no gene match: 9. The CDR3: CASSLGLAGNTNEQFF. CDR3 bases read: TGTGCCAGCAGTTTAGGTCTAGCGGGAAATACAAATGAG.

Comment on this clone: The CDR3 end falls 3 residues outside the read, so it is completed with the germline J gene. This chain uses TRBV5-4 with TRBJ2-7, with TRBD1 as a possible D gene (6 bases). CDR3 length equals 15 residues. V shed 0 bases and J shed 0 bases, with 10 bases lying between them. Germline-derived CDR1 and CDR2 are SGHNT and YYREEE (reference sequence). Partial CDR3 DNA: TGTGCCAGCAGCTTGGCCCTGGGACACTCCTACGAG. It yields the protein CASSLALGHSYE. The whole CDR3 protein reads CASSLALGHSYEQYF.

Regarding this clone: The read is 3 residues too short to cover the CDR3 end, so that end is filled in from the germline J gene. V and J are TRBV7-9 and TRBJ1-2; the D is unclear. Looked up from germline, CDR1 is SEHNR and CDR2 is FQNEAQ (reference sequence). The CDR3 spans 15 residues. CDR3: CASSDRGLSGYDYTF. The DNA read from the CDR3 is TGTGCCAGCAGCGATAGAGGACTATCAGGCTACGAC.